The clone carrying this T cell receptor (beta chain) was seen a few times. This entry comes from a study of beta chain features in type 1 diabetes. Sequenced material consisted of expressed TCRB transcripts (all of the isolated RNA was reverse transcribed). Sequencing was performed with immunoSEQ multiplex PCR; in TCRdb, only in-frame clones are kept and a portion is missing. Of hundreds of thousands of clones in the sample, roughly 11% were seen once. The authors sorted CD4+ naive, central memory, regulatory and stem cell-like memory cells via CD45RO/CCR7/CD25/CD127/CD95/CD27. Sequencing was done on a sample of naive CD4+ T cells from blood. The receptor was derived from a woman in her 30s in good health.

CDR3 loop: CASSQDGGFGTGELFF. The CDR3 DNA reads as TGCGCCAGCAGCCAAGATGGCGGGTTTGGGACCGGGGAGCTGTTTTTT. The J gene is TRBJ2-2, the V gene TRBV4-3, with D maybe TRBD2 (5 bases). V gave up 0 bases and J gave up 5 bases, with 13 bases separating them. Germline-derived CDR1 and CDR2 are LGHNA and YSLEER. The CDR3 is 16 residues long.